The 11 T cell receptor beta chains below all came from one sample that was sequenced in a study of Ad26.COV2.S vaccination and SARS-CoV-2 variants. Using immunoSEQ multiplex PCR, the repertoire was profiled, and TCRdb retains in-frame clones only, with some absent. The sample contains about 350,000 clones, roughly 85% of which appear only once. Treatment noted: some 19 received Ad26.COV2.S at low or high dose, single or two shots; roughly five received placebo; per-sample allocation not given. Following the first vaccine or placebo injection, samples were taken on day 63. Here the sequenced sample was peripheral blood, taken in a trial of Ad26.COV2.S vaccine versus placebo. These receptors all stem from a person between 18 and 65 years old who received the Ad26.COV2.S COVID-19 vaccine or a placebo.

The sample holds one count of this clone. The chain's CDR3 is CASSPGQMNTEAFF. DNA for the CDR3: TGTGCCAGCTCCCCGGGACAAATGAACACTGAAGCTTTCTTT. This chain links TRBV18 with TRBJ1-1; D perhaps matches TRBD1 (6 bases). V lost 6 bases and J 0 bases, leaving 11 bases between the germline ends. The CDR3 length is 14 residues. CDR1 is KGHSH, CDR2 LQKENI, per germline. Looking up the rest from reference TRBV18 and TRBJ1-1 gives the full variable domain: NAGVMQNPRHLVRRRGQEARLRCSPMKGHSHVYWYRQLPEEGLKFMVYLQKENIIDESGMPKERFSAEFPKEGPSILRIQQVVRGDSAAYFCASSPGQMNTEAFFGQGTRLTVV.

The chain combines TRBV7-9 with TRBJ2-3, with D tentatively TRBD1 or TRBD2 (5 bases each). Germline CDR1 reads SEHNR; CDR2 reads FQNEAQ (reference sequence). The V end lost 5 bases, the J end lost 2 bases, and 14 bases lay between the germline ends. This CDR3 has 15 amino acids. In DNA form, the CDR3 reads TGTGCCAGCAGCCTAGGGGACCGAGCCACAGATACGCAGTATTTT. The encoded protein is CASSLGDRATDTQYF.

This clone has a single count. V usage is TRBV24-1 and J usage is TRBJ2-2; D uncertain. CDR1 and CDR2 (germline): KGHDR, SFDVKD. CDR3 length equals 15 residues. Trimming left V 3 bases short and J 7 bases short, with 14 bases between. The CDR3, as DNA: TGTGCCACCAGTGATACTGCATTGGGTAGCGGGGAGCTGTTTTTT. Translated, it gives CATSDTALGSGELFF.

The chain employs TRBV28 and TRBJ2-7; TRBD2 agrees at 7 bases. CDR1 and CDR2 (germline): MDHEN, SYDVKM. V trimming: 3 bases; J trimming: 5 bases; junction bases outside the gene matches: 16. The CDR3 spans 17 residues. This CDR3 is CASSFTGGAPRVNEQYF. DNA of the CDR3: TGTGCCAGCAGTTTTACGGGAGGAGCTCCTAGAGTGAACGAGCAGTACTTC.

The CDR3 sequence is CASTERGDTQYF. CDR3 DNA sequence: TGTGCCAGCACCGAAAGGGGGGATACGCAGTATTTT. The chain has TRBV6-5 and TRBJ2-3; D may be TRBD1 (6 bases). Trimming cost V 7 bases and J 6 bases, with 11 bases left between them. The CDR3 has 12 residues. From germline, CDR1 is MNHEY and CDR2 SVGAGI.

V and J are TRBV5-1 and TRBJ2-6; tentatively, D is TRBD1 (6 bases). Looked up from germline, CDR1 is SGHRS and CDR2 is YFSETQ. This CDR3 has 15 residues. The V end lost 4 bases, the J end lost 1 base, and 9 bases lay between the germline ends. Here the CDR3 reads CASSATGSGANVLTF. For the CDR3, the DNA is TGCGCCAGCAGCGCGACAGGTTCTGGGGCCAACGTCCTGACTTTC.

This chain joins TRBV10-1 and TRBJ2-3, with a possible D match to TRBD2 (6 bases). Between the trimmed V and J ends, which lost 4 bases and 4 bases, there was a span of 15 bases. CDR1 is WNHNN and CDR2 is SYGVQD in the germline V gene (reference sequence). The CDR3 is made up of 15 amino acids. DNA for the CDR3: TGCGCCAGCAGTGCGGTGAACGGGGGAGCAGATACGCAGTATTTT. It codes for CASSAVNGGADTQYF.

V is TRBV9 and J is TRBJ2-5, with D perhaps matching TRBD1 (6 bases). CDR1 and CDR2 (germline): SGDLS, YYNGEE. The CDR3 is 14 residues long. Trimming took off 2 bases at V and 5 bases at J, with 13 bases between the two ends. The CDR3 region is CASSVTDRRETQYF. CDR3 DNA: TGTGCCAGCAGCGTCACGGACAGAAGGGAGACCCAGTACTTC.

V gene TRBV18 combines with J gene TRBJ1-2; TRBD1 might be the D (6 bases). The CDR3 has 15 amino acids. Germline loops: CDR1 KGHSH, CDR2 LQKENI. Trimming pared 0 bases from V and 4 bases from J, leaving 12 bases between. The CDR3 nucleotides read TGTGCCAGCTCACCACCCCAGGACAGCCTCTATGGCTACACCTTC. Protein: CASSPPQDSLYGYTF. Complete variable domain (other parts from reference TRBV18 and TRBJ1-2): NAGVMQNPRHLVRRRGQEARLRCSPMKGHSHVYWYRQLPEEGLKFMVYLQKENIIDESGMPKERFSAEFPKEGPSILRIQQVVRGDSAAYFCASSPPQDSLYGYTFGSGTRLTVV.

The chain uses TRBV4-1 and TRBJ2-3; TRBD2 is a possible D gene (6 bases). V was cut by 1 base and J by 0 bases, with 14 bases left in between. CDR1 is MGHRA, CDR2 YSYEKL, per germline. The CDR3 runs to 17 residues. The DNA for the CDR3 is TGCGCCAGCAGCCAAGTTGGCGCGGGGTTTAGCACAGATACGCAGTATTTT. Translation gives CASSQVGAGFSTDTQYF.

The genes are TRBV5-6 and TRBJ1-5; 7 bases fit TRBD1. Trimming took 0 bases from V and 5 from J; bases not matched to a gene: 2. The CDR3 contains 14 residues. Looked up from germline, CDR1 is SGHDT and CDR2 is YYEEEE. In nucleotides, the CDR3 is TGTGCCAGCAGCTTGGTAGGGGGCGATCAGCCCCAGCATTTT. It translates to CASSLVGGDQPQHF.